The next 5 T cell receptor beta chains were all read from a single sample in a study of technical replicates of blood from a handful of donors. The protocol was immunoSEQ multiplex PCR, while the TCRdb copy is restricted to in-frame clones and leaves out a portion. Here the sample spans some 80,000 clones, more than 90% being singletons. The source material was T cells isolated from PBMCs. The receptors shown here come from a human donor in good health.

The chain carries TRBV5-4 and TRBJ2-7; D is uncertain. CDR3 length: 13 residues. The V and J ends lost 0 bases and 0 bases respectively, with 4 bases between them. Germline V lookup: CDR1 SGHNT, CDR2 YYREEE (reference sequence). CDR3 sequence: CASSLANSYEQYF. The CDR3 region has the DNA TGTGCCAGCAGCTTGGCTAACTCCTACGAGCAGTACTTC.

The genes are TRBV28 and TRBJ2-5; D not resolved. This CDR3 is built from 10 residues. Looked up from germline, CDR1 is MDHEN and CDR2 is SYDVKM. Trimming shortened V by 5 bases and J by 5 bases, and 3 bases separated the two germline ends. The CDR3 region has the DNA TGTGCCAGCAGTCAGGAGACCCAGTACTTC. Its translation is CASSQETQYF.

This chain connects TRBV7-3 to TRBJ2-5, with 7 bases that match TRBD1. Germline V gives CDR1 SGHTA, CDR2 FQGTGA. The junction had 9 bases not matched to a gene; V was cut back by 7 bases and J by 1 base. The CDR3 has 15 residues. The CDR3 spells CASKTGASPQETQYF. As DNA, the CDR3 is TGTGCCAGCAAAACAGGGGCGTCTCCCCAAGAGACCCAGTACTTC.

The V call is TRBV2, the J call TRBJ1-6; 7 nucleotides match TRBD1. With V trimmed by 1 base and J by 9 bases, 12 bases remained unmatched. The CDR3 is made up of 17 amino acids. From germline, CDR1 is SNHLY and CDR2 FYNNEI. The CDR3 DNA follows: TGTGCCAGCAGTGAAGTGCGACCGGGACAGACGGCTTCACCCCTCCACTTT. Its translation is CASSEVRPGQTASPLHF.

This chain connects TRBV11-2 to TRBJ2-1, with 9 bases fitting TRBD1. In germline, CDR1 is SGHAT, CDR2 FQNNGV. V gave up 0 bases and J gave up 4 bases; unmatched junction bases: 10. This CDR3 has 18 amino acids. The CDR3 reads CASSLDRTGVVLYNEQFF. As DNA, the CDR3 is TGTGCCAGCAGCTTAGACCGGACAGGGGTGGTTTTGTACAATGAGCAGTTCTTC.